These T cell receptor beta chains were read from a single sample in a study of technical replicates of blood from several donors. Generated by immunoSEQ multiplex PCR, the TCRdb table keeps only in-frame clones and is missing some. The table shows more than 90,000 clones, with approximately 95% occurring only once. The sample consisted of T cells isolated from PBMCs. All receptors derive from a human donor in good health. CDR3s include the opening cysteine and the closing phenylalanine or tryptophan. Each record gives: clone size, J gene, D gene, V gene, CDR3 protein, CDR3 DNA. A D gene is named only where the DNA matches it firmly. The size entry is marked missing in some rows and otherwise reads once, few, many or a size class.

abundance: once
j_gene: TRBJ2-3
d_gene: TRBD2
v_gene: TRBV4-2
CDR3aa: CASSGVGGPNYMDTQYF
CDR3nt: TGTGCCAGCAGCGGGGTGGGAGGGCCGAATTATATGGATACGCAGTATTTT

abundance: -
j_gene: TRBJ2-1
d_gene: -
v_gene: TRBV29-1
CDR3aa: CSVRDTLYNEQFF
CDR3nt: TGCAGCGTTAGGGACACCCTCTACAATGAGCAGTTCTTC

abundance: -
j_gene: TRBJ1-2
d_gene: TRBD1
v_gene: TRBV7-2
CDR3aa: CASSLLGQGVLSYGYTF
CDR3nt: TGTGCCAGCAGCTTACTCGGACAGGGGGTTTTAAGCTATGGCTACACCTTC

abundance: -
j_gene: TRBJ2-7
d_gene: -
v_gene: TRBV10-3
CDR3aa: CAISAQADEQYF
CDR3nt: TGTGCCATCAGTGCACAGGCTGACGAGCAGTACTTC

abundance: -
j_gene: TRBJ2-1
d_gene: TRBD2
v_gene: TRBV4-1
CDR3aa: CASSPRIAGDYNEQFF
CDR3nt: TGCGCCAGCAGCCCCCGGATCGCGGGGGACTACAATGAGCAGTTCTTC

abundance: -
j_gene: TRBJ2-7
d_gene: TRBD2
v_gene: TRBV28
CDR3aa: CASAFRVRGTYEQYF
CDR3nt: TGTGCCAGCGCCTTCCGGGTGCGGGGGACCTACGAGCAGTACTTC

abundance: -
j_gene: TRBJ1-2
d_gene: TRBD1
v_gene: TRBV6-4
CDR3aa: CASSVSPGTGVGGYTF
CDR3nt: TGTGCCAGCAGTGTCTCCCCCGGGACAGGGGTAGGTGGCTACACCTTC

abundance: -
j_gene: TRBJ2-7
d_gene: TRBD1
v_gene: TRBV6-5
CDR3aa: CASSRQGDYEQYF
CDR3nt: TGTGCCAGCAGCCGACAGGGGGACTACGAGCAGTACTTC

abundance: -
j_gene: TRBJ1-4
d_gene: -
v_gene: TRBV4-1
CDR3aa: CASSREEATNEKLFF
CDR3nt: TGCGCCAGCAGCCGGGAGGAGGCAACTAATGAAAAACTGTTTTTT

abundance: -
j_gene: TRBJ1-3
d_gene: -
v_gene: TRBV6-6
CDR3aa: CASSGGREINTIYF
CDR3nt: TGTGCCAGCAGCGGGGGGAGGGAGATTAACACCATATATTTT

abundance: -
j_gene: TRBJ2-1
d_gene: TRBD2
v_gene: TRBV29-1
CDR3aa: CSVVPLAVDRYNEQFF
CDR3nt: TGCAGCGTTGTCCCGCTAGCGGTTGACCGCTACAATGAGCAGTTCTTC

abundance: -
j_gene: TRBJ2-3
d_gene: TRBD1
v_gene: TRBV19
CDR3aa: CASSLWTGGLTDTQYF
CDR3nt: TGTGCCAGTAGTCTCTGGACAGGGGGCCTCACAGATACGCAGTATTTT

abundance: -
j_gene: TRBJ2-5
d_gene: -
v_gene: TRBV2
CDR3aa: CASATESGETQYF
CDR3nt: TGTGCCAGCGCCACGGAATCGGGAGAGACCCAGTACTTC

abundance: -
j_gene: TRBJ1-2
d_gene: -
v_gene: TRBV28
CDR3aa: CASSSKGNGYTF
CDR3nt: TGTGCCAGCAGTTCAAAGGGGAATGGCTACACCTTC

abundance: few
j_gene: TRBJ1-5
d_gene: -
v_gene: TRBV6-6
CDR3aa: CASSGVGNQPQHF
CDR3nt: TGTGCCAGCTCAGGGGTAGGCAATCAGCCCCAGCATTTT

abundance: -
j_gene: TRBJ2-7
d_gene: TRBD1
v_gene: TRBV4-1
CDR3aa: CASSHPGQGYEQYF
CDR3nt: TGCGCCAGCAGCCATCCGGGACAGGGTTACGAGCAGTACTTC

abundance: -
j_gene: TRBJ1-5
d_gene: TRBD1
v_gene: TRBV6-6
CDR3aa: CASSRGTDQPQHF
CDR3nt: TGTGCCAGCAGTAGGGGGACAGATCAGCCCCAGCATTTT

abundance: -
j_gene: TRBJ1-2
d_gene: -
v_gene: TRBV30
CDR3aa: CAWNTGSNYGYTF
CDR3nt: TGTGCCTGGAATACTGGGAGTAACTATGGCTACACCTTC

abundance: -
j_gene: TRBJ1-4
d_gene: -
v_gene: TRBV10-2
CDR3aa: CASRDGYRGEKLFF
CDR3nt: TGCGCCAGCAGGGACGGCTATCGGGGTGAAAAACTGTTTTTT

abundance: -
j_gene: TRBJ2-4
d_gene: TRBD2
v_gene: TRBV7-2
CDR3aa: CASSLASGSAKNIQYF
CDR3nt: TGTGCCAGCAGCTTAGCTAGCGGGAGTGCCAAAAACATTCAGTACTTC

abundance: -
j_gene: TRBJ2-1
d_gene: -
v_gene: TRBV27
CDR3aa: CASPRSDEQFF
CDR3nt: TGTGCCAGCCCGAGGTCGGATGAGCAGTTCTTC

abundance: -
j_gene: TRBJ2-7
d_gene: -
v_gene: TRBV30
CDR3aa: CAWSLHPPPERSYEQYF
CDR3nt: TGTGCCTGGAGTCTACACCCCCCCCCAGAGCGTTCCTACGAGCAGTACTTC

abundance: -
j_gene: TRBJ2-2
d_gene: -
v_gene: TRBV6-5
CDR3aa: CATAVTNTGELFF
CDR3nt: TGTGCCACCGCGGTCACGAACACCGGGGAGCTGTTTTTT

abundance: -
j_gene: TRBJ2-1
d_gene: TRBD1
v_gene: TRBV10-3
CDR3aa: CAIRSGTGLNEQFF
CDR3nt: TGTGCCATCAGGAGTGGGACAGGGTTGAATGAGCAGTTCTTC

abundance: -
j_gene: TRBJ2-7
d_gene: TRBD1
v_gene: TRBV10-2
CDR3aa: CASGSRDRGLEQYF
CDR3nt: TGCGCCAGCGGATCCCGGGACAGAGGCCTCGAGCAGTACTTC

abundance: few
j_gene: TRBJ2-7
d_gene: -
v_gene: TRBV2
CDR3aa: CASSVTASYEQYF
CDR3nt: TGTGCCAGCAGTGTGACAGCCTCCTACGAGCAGTACTTC

abundance: -
j_gene: TRBJ2-7
d_gene: TRBD2
v_gene: TRBV9
CDR3aa: CASSLTSGSLREQYF
CDR3nt: TGTGCCAGCAGCCTTACTAGCGGGAGCCTCCGCGAGCAGTACTTC

abundance: -
j_gene: TRBJ1-1
d_gene: -
v_gene: TRBV18
CDR3aa: CASSPRTTRGYTEAFF
CDR3nt: TGTGCCAGCTCACCACGTACGACGAGAGGGTACACTGAAGCTTTCTTT

abundance: -
j_gene: TRBJ2-7
d_gene: TRBD2
v_gene: TRBV7-9
CDR3aa: CASSKAGFSLYEQYF
CDR3nt: TGTGCCAGCAGCAAAGCGGGGTTCTCCCTCTACGAGCAGTACTTC

abundance: -
j_gene: TRBJ1-1
d_gene: -
v_gene: TRBV27
CDR3aa: CASSFDQGSTEAFF
CDR3nt: TGTGCCAGCAGTTTTGACCAGGGCAGCACTGAAGCTTTCTTT

abundance: -
j_gene: TRBJ1-1
d_gene: TRBD1
v_gene: TRBV4-1
CDR3aa: CASSQNAQGVGPEAFF
CDR3nt: TGCGCCAGCAGCCAAAACGCGCAGGGGGTCGGTCCTGAAGCTTTCTTT

abundance: -
j_gene: TRBJ1-1
d_gene: TRBD1
v_gene: TRBV5-1
CDR3aa: CASSLTTGGGTEAFF
CDR3nt: TGCGCCAGCAGCTTGACGACAGGGGGAGGGACTGAAGCTTTCTTT

abundance: -
j_gene: TRBJ2-7
d_gene: TRBD2
v_gene: TRBV7-9
CDR3aa: CASSGGTSGPYEQYF
CDR3nt: TGTGCCAGCAGCGGAGGGACTAGCGGCCCCTACGAGCAGTACTTC

abundance: few
j_gene: TRBJ2-2
d_gene: TRBD2
v_gene: TRBV18
CDR3aa: CASSLNSGRSSGELFF
CDR3nt: TGTGCCAGCTCGCTGAACAGCGGGAGAAGTAGCGGGGAGCTGTTTTTT

abundance: -
j_gene: TRBJ2-3
d_gene: TRBD1
v_gene: TRBV28
CDR3aa: CASRASQGAGTDTQYF
CDR3nt: TGTGCCAGCAGGGCCTCTCAGGGGGCTGGGACAGATACGCAGTATTTT

abundance: once
j_gene: TRBJ1-2
d_gene: TRBD1
v_gene: TRBV5-6
CDR3aa: CASSLGQGAGYTF
CDR3nt: TGTGCCAGCAGCTTGGGACAGGGGGCGGGCTACACCTTC

abundance: -
j_gene: TRBJ1-1
d_gene: -
v_gene: TRBV5-6
CDR3aa: CASSAPGWGLNTEAFF
CDR3nt: TGTGCCAGCAGCGCCCCCGGCTGGGGACTCAACACTGAAGCTTTCTTT